Shown below are 13 T cell receptor beta chains from a single sample sequenced in a study of T-cell reconstitution after alpha-beta-depleted transplantation in children. Researchers prepared the TCRbeta library using unique molecular identifiers, the study reports. One entry per CDR3 protein, called by TCRdb with MiXCR from the PCR reads. The data show about 460,000 distinct CDR3 sequences, approximately 10% seen once. Source: PBMCs, mostly from graft donor cells, taken 180 days after TCRalphabeta/CD19-depleted stem cell transplant. The receptors come from a female patient between 2 and 15 years old who had a stem cell transplant for aplastic anemia, so the T cells may come from the graft donor.

The chain carries TRBV2 and TRBJ2-2; D may be TRBD2 (5 bases). Germline CDR1 and CDR2: SNHLY and FYNNEI. V was clipped by 8 bases and J by 7 bases, with 14 bases between them. This CDR3 spans 13 amino acids. CDR3 DNA: TGTGCCAGCGGTCCTTCGGGGTTCGGGGAGCTGTTTTTT. Its translation: CASGPSGFGELFF.

J is TRBJ2-1 and V is TRBV7-9; 8 bases map to TRBD1. Germline V gene data show CDR1 as SEHNR and CDR2 as FQNEAQ (reference sequence). CDR3 length: 16 amino acids. Unmatched junction bases numbered 7, after V lost 5 bases and J lost 1 base. As DNA, the CDR3 is TGTGCCAGCAGCGAAAACAGGGGGAGGTCCTACAATGAGCAGTTCTTC. The encoded protein is CASSENRGRSYNEQFF.

This clonotype was seen a few times. The rearrangement links TRBV6-2 or TRBV6-3 to TRBJ2-2; TRBD1 matches at 8 bases. CDR3 length: 16 amino acids. Germline lookup yields CDR1 MNHEY and CDR2 SVGEGT. After removal of 3 bases from V and 4 bases from J, the junction contained 7 bases not matched to a gene. The CDR3 DNA reads as TGTGCCAGCAGTTATGGACAGGGACGCGCCACCGGGGAGCTGTTTTTT. Its protein is CASSYGQGRATGELFF.

This chain links TRBV6-5 with TRBJ2-3, with a weak D call TRBD2 (6 bases). Trimming shortened V by 2 bases and J by 5 bases, and 20 bases separated the two germline ends. The CDR3 contains 17 residues. From germline, CDR1 is MNHEY and CDR2 SVGAGI. The CDR3 DNA reads as TGTGCCAGCAGTTACATGGGCAGCGGACTATTGCAAGATACGCAGTATTTT. Translated, it gives CASSYMGSGLLQDTQYF.

The CDR3 nucleotides are TGCAGCGTCTCCGGGACTAGCCGTCTGGAGCAGTACTTC. Protein sequence: CSVSGTSRLEQYF. This rearrangement joins TRBV29-1 to TRBJ2-7; 9 bases map to TRBD2. V lost 6 bases to trimming and J lost 7 bases; unmatched junction nucleotides: 10. This CDR3 spans 13 amino acids. Germline V gene lookup returns CDR1 SQVTM and CDR2 ANQGSEA.

This clonotype was observed a few times. The chain links TRBV4-3 to TRBJ2-1; TRBD1 is a possible D gene (6 bases). Per the germline V gene, CDR1 is LGHNA and CDR2 is YSLEER. This CDR3 is built from 14 residues. Trimming left V 0 bases short and J 7 bases short, with 10 bases between. In DNA form, the CDR3 reads TGCGCCAGCAGCCAAGATAGGGACATTAATGAGCAGTTCTTC. Translation gives CASSQDRDINEQFF.

V is TRBV20-1 and J is TRBJ2-7; D might be TRBD1 (5 bases). Germline V gene lookup returns CDR1 DFQATT and CDR2 SNEGSKA (reference sequence). Trimming took 2 bases from V and 0 from J, leaving 14 bases between them. The CDR3 contains 15 residues. The CDR3 nucleotides read TGCAGTGCTAGACCTTCGACAGTTGCCTCCTACGAGCAGTACTTC. It yields the protein CSARPSTVASYEQYF.

The chain recombines TRBV7-2 with TRBJ2-1; TRBD2 aligns across 10 bases. V gave up 5 bases and J gave up 3 bases; unmatched junction bases: 7. Germline-derived CDR1 and CDR2 are SGHTA and FQGNSA. The CDR3 has 16 residues. The CDR3 coding sequence is TGTGCCAGCAGCCGGATAGCGGGAGGCCGCTACAATGAGCAGTTCTTC. This sequence encodes CASSRIAGGRYNEQFF.

The gene calls are TRBV7-3 and TRBJ2-2; 11 nucleotides match TRBD2. This CDR3 region has 20 residues. J gave up 4 bases and V 1 base, and 14 bases lay outside the gene matches. CDR1 is SGHTA, CDR2 FQGTGA, per germline. The CDR3 coding sequence is TGTGCCAGCAGCTTAATGAACCGCCCGTCACTAGCGGGAGCCACCGGGGAGCTGTTTTTT. It encodes CASSLMNRPSLAGATGELFF.

This clonotype was seen a few times. The rearrangement links TRBV6-5 to TRBJ1-1; D gene ambiguous. V lost 1 base to trimming and J lost 4 bases, with 7 bases between them. Per the germline V gene, CDR1 is MNHEY and CDR2 is SVGAGI. The CDR3 spans 13 residues. CDR3 in DNA: TGTGCCAGCAGTTACTTATGGGGCACTGAAGCTTTCTTT. Translation: CASSYLWGTEAFF.

This clonotype occurred a few times. J is TRBJ2-6 and V is TRBV19; D might be TRBD1 (5 bases). V was cut by 7 bases and J by 3 bases, with 10 bases left in between. This CDR3 comprises 14 residues. Germline V gene sequence: CDR1 LNHDA, CDR2 SQIVND (reference sequence). CDR3 nucleotides: TGTGCCAGTACTGGGGCTAATGGGGCCAACGTCCTGACTTTC. Its translation: CASTGANGANVLTF.

This rearrangement joins TRBV9 to TRBJ2-2; TRBD2 matches 7 bases. The length of the CDR3 is 15 residues. From germline, CDR1 is SGDLS and CDR2 YYNGEE. J was trimmed by 0 bases and V by 1 base; bases with no gene match: 0. The CDR3, as DNA: TGTGCCAGCAGCGTAACTAGCGCGAACACCGGGGAGCTGTTTTTT. Protein product: CASSVTSANTGELFF.

This clonotype was seen ten or more times. V is TRBV29-1 and J is TRBJ2-1; D gene unclear. V lost 2 bases and J lost 0, with 8 bases in between. This CDR3 is 14 amino acids long. CDR1 SQVTM and CDR2 ANQGSEA come from the germline V gene. The CDR3 DNA follows: TGCAGCGTTGAACCGCGGTCCTCCTACAATGAGCAGTTCTTC. Translation gives CSVEPRSSYNEQFF.